This TCR beta chain was captured in a study of alternative splicing in chronic myeloid leukemia remission (dated by TCRdb to about 2020). For context, the study as a whole: Remission specimens from the trials were collected at major or complete molecular response, at 12 or 24 months of TKI therapy. The RESIST (imatinib), ENESTxtnd (nilotinib) and PINNACLE (nilotinib plus pegylated interferon) trials supplied under 10 diagnostic specimens along with matched remission specimens. Female/male counts were 11/5 for diagnosis samples, 8/3 for remission samples and 2/4 for controls. Total RNA was extracted with Trizol from peripheral blood mononuclear cells of diagnosis, remission and control samples. The French Persistem study supplied nine CML samples, of which seven were diagnostic and two were matched remission samples. Median ages were almost 55 years at diagnosis, approximately 57 at remission and approximately 36 for healthy controls. For the trials, the diagnostic specimens consisted of total leukocytes from peripheral blood that had been collected in EDTA. RNA sequencing was used to profile peripheral blood obtained from chronic-phase CML patients at diagnosis and at remission, and the resulting profiles were compared with those of healthy donors.

The sample's time point label, decoded: major or complete molecular response after front-line TKI therapy. The patient cohort comprised 15 to 20 CML patients, with matched post-remission samples retrieved for a subset of them. The library was generated by bulk RNA-seq. The TruSeq Stranded RNA sample prep kit was used to generate libraries of poly-A-enriched mRNA from an input of around 1 ug total RNA. Paired-end sequencing was carried out on a HiSeq 2500, and each sample was sequenced in triplicate. A read length of 125 nucleotides per mate was used for RNA-seq. The study's processing was this. Reads were trimmed and aligned to hg38 using STAR v2.7, and quality control was done with FASTQC, RSeQC and multiqc. Salmon 0.14.1 was used to quantify gene expression levels as transcripts per million (TPM). Principal component analysis suggested that transcriptomic profiles were not driven by trial, library batch, sequencing batch, treatment regimen or sex. TCRdb reprocessed the reads; each CDR3 protein sequence makes one entry, and DNA is unavailable. It is TCRdb's table, rather than the study itself, that gives the V and J calls and clone size. The sample table lists approximately 140 distinct CDR3 sequences, 94% of them with a count of one. The top ten hold about 15% of the sample.

From its cysteine to its phenylalanine, the CDR3 spans 19 amino acids. No DNA is given. The germline V gene supplies CDR1 SGDLS and CDR2 YYNGEE. Of note for this clonotype: It lacks a known antigen.

Results the study describes overall, beyond this receptor: Blood cell composition differed strongly by timepoint, shifting from myeloid progenitor enrichment at diagnosis to mature lymphoid enrichment at remission. Blood cell composition at remission was reconfigured to resemble lymphoid cell-enriched normal controls.

The clonotype was recovered from an adult with chronic myeloid leukemia. The sequencing used PBMCs or total blood leukocytes (not recorded which), collected during remission. The rearranged chain carries TRBV9 and TRBJ2-6; TCRdb names TRBD2, which stays unverified in the absence of DNA. The CDR3 protein sequence reads: CASSVATGAIYTGANVLTF.